These 27 T cell receptor beta chains came from one sample sequenced in a study of blood T cell repertoires in COVID-19. Clones were read by immunoSEQ multiplex PCR, and TCRdb kept only the in-frame ones, dropping some. The sample has 150,000 or so clones, more than 75% seen once; the top ten hold 4.5% to 7.5%. The sample taken for sequencing was PBMCs or T cells enriched from blood (not recorded which). These receptors all stem from a man between 35 and 55 years old who had recovered from COVID-19.

This clone occurred a few times. The J gene is TRBJ2-7, the V gene TRBV2, with 10 bases that match TRBD1. After removal of 1 base from V and 3 bases from J, the junction contained 0 bases not matched to a gene. The germline gives CDR1 SNHLY, CDR2 FYNNEI. CDR3 length: 14 amino acids. The CDR3 coding sequence is TGTGCCAGCAGTGAAGGGGACAGGGGCTACGAGCAGTACTTC. Translating it yields CASSEGDRGYEQYF.

This clone turned up a few times. The chain has TRBV3-1 (or the pseudogene TRBV3-2) and TRBJ2-1; D is unresolved. V was shortened by 3 bases and J by 0 bases, with 9 bases between the two germline ends. Germline loops: CDR1 LGHDT, CDR2 YNNKEL (reference sequence). The CDR3 is 15 amino acids. CDR3 protein: CASSHNPSSYNEQFF. The CDR3 DNA is TGTGCCAGCAGCCACAACCCGAGCTCCTACAATGAGCAGTTCTTC.

The rearrangement links TRBV28 to TRBJ1-2, with 8 bases identical to TRBD1. Germline V gene lookup returns CDR1 MDHEN and CDR2 SYDVKM. The J segment lost 3 bases and the V segment lost 6 bases, leaving 3 bases of the junction unmatched. The CDR3 runs 13 residues. This CDR3 is CASRSGQDYGYTF. DNA for the CDR3: TGTGCCAGCAGATCGGGACAGGACTATGGCTACACCTTC.

The rearrangement uses TRBV6-2 or TRBV6-3 and TRBJ2-5; tentatively, D is TRBD1 (6 bases). Trimming took 5 bases from V and 1 from J, leaving 11 bases between them. Looked up from germline, CDR1 is MNHEY and CDR2 is SVGEGT. This CDR3 region has 14 residues. The chain's CDR3 is CASSTPTGQETQYF. The CDR3 DNA sequence: TGTGCCAGCAGTACACCGACAGGCCAAGAGACCCAGTACTTC.

V usage is TRBV3-1 (or the pseudogene TRBV3-2) and J usage is TRBJ2-5; D not resolved. CDR3 length: 11 amino acids. Trimming removed 4 bases from V and 3 bases from J, with 3 bases in between. Germline V gene sequence: CDR1 LGHDT, CDR2 YNNKEL (reference sequence). CDR3 region: CASSLKETQYF. CDR3 DNA: TGTGCCAGCAGCCTCAAAGAGACCCAGTACTTC.

This chain joins TRBV27 and TRBJ2-3, with 8 positions matching TRBD1. The CDR3 has 16 residues. V gave up 5 bases and J gave up 3 bases; unmatched junction bases: 10. In germline, CDR1 is MNHEY, CDR2 SMNVEV (reference sequence). This CDR3 is CASSPTDRARTDTQYF. The CDR3 DNA sequence: TGTGCCAGCAGTCCGACGGACAGGGCGCGGACAGATACGCAGTATTTT.

The chain combines TRBV5-1 with TRBJ2-7; 8 positions agree with TRBD1. The ends lost 2 bases at V and 5 bases at J; junction bases unmatched: 12. The CDR3 has 16 residues. Germline CDR1 SGHRS, CDR2 YFSETQ. The CDR3 coding sequence is TGCGCCAGCAGCTTCCAGAACAGGGGGAACCGGCACGAGCAGTACTTC. This encodes CASSFQNRGNRHEQYF.

The J gene is TRBJ2-2, the V gene TRBV25-1, with a possible D match to TRBD1 (6 bases). Germline V gene data show CDR1 as MGHDK and CDR2 as SYGVNS. The CDR3 has 14 residues. V lost 3 bases, J lost 7 bases, and 12 bases lay in between. The DNA of the CDR3 is TGTGCCAGCAGTGAGTACAGGGAGAACGGGGAGCTGTTTTTT. Encoded protein: CASSEYRENGELFF.

This clone was recorded a few times. The V and J genes are TRBV6-5 and TRBJ2-7; 7 positions match TRBD2. This CDR3 is built from 15 residues. After removal of 7 bases from V and 5 bases from J, the junction contained 14 bases not matched to a gene. Per the germline V gene, CDR1 is MNHEY and CDR2 is SVGAGI. Here the CDR3 DNA reads TGTGCCAGCAACTTGGGGGGGGTAGGGAACGACGAGCAGTACTTC. It is translated as CASNLGGVGNDEQYF.

This rearrangement joins TRBV4-1 to TRBJ1-5, with 8 positions matching TRBD1. This CDR3 comprises 17 residues. The V segment lost 0 bases and the J segment 7 bases; nucleotides outside the gene matches: 11. CDR1 and CDR2 (germline): MGHRA, YSYEKL. Here the CDR3 DNA reads TGCGCCAGCAGCCAAGATTGGCGGACAGGGAAGAGGCAGCCCCAGCATTTT. Its protein is CASSQDWRTGKRQPQHF.

The chain uses TRBV3-1 (or the pseudogene TRBV3-2) and TRBJ2-3; 13 nucleotides agree with TRBD2. The ends lost 0 bases at V and 5 bases at J; junction bases unmatched: 5. Germline-derived CDR1 and CDR2 are LGHDT and YNNKEL (reference sequence). The CDR3 has 17 residues. The CDR3 region is CASSQDTSGGAQDTQYF. DNA for the CDR3: TGTGCCAGCAGCCAAGATACTAGCGGGGGGGCCCAAGATACGCAGTATTTT.

This sequence joins TRBV18 and TRBJ1-1, with 9 bases aligning to TRBD1. With V trimmed by 3 bases and J by 5 bases, 7 bases remained unmatched. Germline V gives CDR1 KGHSH, CDR2 LQKENI. This CDR3 is 15 amino acids long. Here the CDR3 reads CASSPYRGLDTEAFF. Here the CDR3 DNA reads TGTGCCAGCTCACCTTACAGGGGGCTGGATACTGAAGCTTTCTTT.

Turning to this clone: Other DNA variants within this sample encode the same CDR3. The chain joins TRBV5-1 to TRBJ1-2, with 8 bases identical to TRBD1. Germline V gives CDR1 SGHRS, CDR2 YFSETQ. This CDR3 has 14 amino acids. The V segment lost 0 bases and the J segment 2 bases; nucleotides outside the gene matches: 0. This CDR3 is CASSLGQGNYGYTF. In DNA form, the CDR3 reads TGCGCCAGCAGCTTGGGACAGGGGAACTATGGCTACACCTTC. The variable domain in full, with the rest retrieved from reference TRBV5-1 and TRBJ1-2, is KAGVTQTPRYLIKTRGQQVTLSCSPISGHRSVSWYQQTPGQGLQFLFEYFSETQRNKGNFPGRFSGRQFSNSRSEMNVSTLELGDSALYLCASSLGQGNYGYTFGSGTRLTVV.

This chain links TRBV19 with TRBJ2-3; TRBD2 agrees at 7 bases. V was clipped by 5 bases and J by 8 bases; unmatched bases: 7. CDR1 is LNHDA and CDR2 is SQIVND in the germline V gene (reference sequence). CDR3 length equals 13 residues. CDR3 protein: CASSEDWGGTQYF. CDR3 nucleotides: TGTGCCAGTAGTGAGGACTGGGGGGGTACGCAGTATTTT.

The gene calls are TRBV7-9 and TRBJ1-6; 7 bases agree with TRBD1. Germline CDR1 and CDR2: SEHNR and FQNEAQ (reference sequence). V lost 5 bases, J lost 7 bases, and 8 bases stayed unmatched. CDR3 length: 15 amino acids. The CDR3 loop is CASSPRQGPNSPLHF. In nucleotides, the CDR3 is TGTGCCAGCAGCCCCCGACAGGGCCCCAATTCACCCCTCCACTTT.

The rearrangement links TRBV2 to TRBJ2-5; 8 nucleotides align to TRBD1. With 4 bases clipped from V and 5 bases from J, the junction kept 6 bases outside the gene matches. CDR3 size: 14 residues. CDR1 SNHLY and CDR2 FYNNEI come from the germline V gene. The CDR3 DNA reads as TGTGCCAGCAGTGGCTACAGGGGGGCGGAGACCCAGTACTTC. Translated, it gives CASSGYRGAETQYF.

J is TRBJ2-5 and V is TRBV18; the match to TRBD2 covers 11 bases. The junction had 8 bases not matched to a gene; V was cut back by 1 base and J by 4 bases. This CDR3 region has 17 residues. Germline CDR1 is KGHSH and CDR2 is LQKENI. DNA for the CDR3: TGTGCCAGCTCACCACTGGGACTAGCGGCCGGCGGAGAGACCCAGTACTTC. This encodes CASSPLGLAAGGETQYF.

The chain combines TRBV7-8 with TRBJ2-1; 10 positions agree with TRBD2. The CDR3 length is 19 residues. V lost 4 bases and J lost 6; bases outside the gene matches: 18. CDR1 and CDR2 (germline): SGHVS, FQNEAQ. The CDR3 DNA is TGTGCCAGCAGCTCCCCAGGGGCAAAGCGGGGGGGCGGAACCAATGAGCAGTTCTTC. This sequence encodes CASSSPGAKRGGGTNEQFF.

The CDR3 nucleotides read TGCGCCAGCAGCTTAGGGACAGGGTACACCGGGGAGCTGTTTTTT. Translating gives CASSLGTGYTGELFF. V gene TRBV5-1 combines with J gene TRBJ2-2; TRBD1 aligns across 9 bases. With 2 bases clipped from V and 3 bases from J, the junction kept 2 bases outside the gene matches. The CDR3 contains 15 residues. The V gene's germline CDR1 is SGHRS and CDR2 YFSETQ.

This rearrangement joins TRBV3-1 (or the pseudogene TRBV3-2) to TRBJ1-3, with D tentatively TRBD1 (5 bases). CDR1 LGHDT and CDR2 YNNKEL come from the germline V gene (reference sequence). Trimming shortened V by 3 bases and J by 0 bases, and 12 bases separated the two germline ends. This CDR3 has 16 amino acids. The CDR3 bases are TGTGCCAGCAGCCATTACTCGGGACTCTCTGGAAACACCATATATTTT. Residues: CASSHYSGLSGNTIYF.

V usage is TRBV4-2 and J usage is TRBJ1-2; no reliable D call. The V gene lost 3 bases and the J gene lost 4 bases, with 15 bases spanning the gap. CDR1 and CDR2 (germline): LGHNA, YNFKEQ. There are 15 residues in the CDR3. Written as DNA, the CDR3 is TGTGCCAGCAGCCAGTTCGGAGAAGGAAGCTATGGCTACACCTTC. It translates to CASSQFGEGSYGYTF.

The chain joins TRBV12-5 to TRBJ2-2; 10 nucleotides align to TRBD1. The germline CDR1 and CDR2 sequences are LGHNT and FRNRAP. CDR3 length: 17 amino acids. Losses at the gene ends were 5 bases for V and 2 bases for J; bases not matched to a gene: 8. CDR3 residues: CASGNRDRGSNTGELFF. The CDR3 DNA reads as TGTGCTAGTGGTAACCGGGACAGGGGTTCAAACACCGGGGAGCTGTTTTTT.

The chain is built from TRBV18 and TRBJ1-2; D unclear. The CDR3 consists of 12 residues. The V gene lost 3 bases and the J gene lost 8 bases, with 10 bases spanning the gap. From germline, CDR1 is KGHSH and CDR2 LQKENI. CDR3 bases: TGTGCCAGCTCACCCCGGGTGGAAGGCTACACCTTC. It is translated as CASSPRVEGYTF.

This clone was picked up a small number of times. This sequence joins TRBV11-2 and TRBJ2-3; D is possibly TRBD1 (6 bases). The CDR3 has 15 amino acids. Germline CDR1 SGHAT, CDR2 FQNNGV. The V gene lost 1 base and the J gene lost 5 bases, with 13 bases spanning the gap. The CDR3 region has the DNA TGTGCCAGCAGCTTAGCAGGGGCGCAGAGAGATACGCAGTATTTT. Its translation is CASSLAGAQRDTQYF.

V is TRBV9 and J is TRBJ2-2; tentative D call: TRBD1 (5 bases). The CDR3 has 14 residues. The germline gives CDR1 SGDLS, CDR2 YYNGEE. Trimming removed 0 bases from V and 5 bases from J, with 8 bases in between. For the CDR3, the DNA is TGTGCCAGCAGCGTAGTCCCAGGGACCGGGGAGCTGTTTTTT. Translated: CASSVVPGTGELFF.

The V gene is TRBV12-5, the J gene TRBJ1-2, with no clear D. V was clipped by 0 bases and J by 9 bases, with 11 bases between them. The CDR3 is 13 amino acids. Germline V gene sequence: CDR1 LGHNT, CDR2 FRNRAP. The CDR3 reads CASGLVGGLRYTF. The CDR3 bases are TGTGCTAGTGGTTTGGTGGGCGGGCTTCGCTACACCTTC.

A single count supports this clone. The CDR3 DNA follows: TGTGCCAGCAGCTCTGGGACTTCGGGTGAGCAGTTCTTC. It is translated as CASSSGTSGEQFF. The chain has TRBV7-3 and TRBJ2-1; tentatively, D is TRBD2 (6 bases). CDR1 is SGHTA and CDR2 is FQGTGA in the germline V gene. The CDR3 consists of 13 residues. The V end lost 4 bases, the J end lost 9 bases, and 13 bases lay between the germline ends. The entire variable domain, with the rest obtained from reference TRBV7-3 and TRBJ2-1, is as follows: GAGVSQTPSNKVTEKGKYVELRCDPISGHTALYWYRQSLGQGPEFLIYFQGTGAADDSGLPNDRFFAVRPEGSVSTLKIQRTERGDSAVYLCASSSGTSGEQFFGPGTRLTVL.